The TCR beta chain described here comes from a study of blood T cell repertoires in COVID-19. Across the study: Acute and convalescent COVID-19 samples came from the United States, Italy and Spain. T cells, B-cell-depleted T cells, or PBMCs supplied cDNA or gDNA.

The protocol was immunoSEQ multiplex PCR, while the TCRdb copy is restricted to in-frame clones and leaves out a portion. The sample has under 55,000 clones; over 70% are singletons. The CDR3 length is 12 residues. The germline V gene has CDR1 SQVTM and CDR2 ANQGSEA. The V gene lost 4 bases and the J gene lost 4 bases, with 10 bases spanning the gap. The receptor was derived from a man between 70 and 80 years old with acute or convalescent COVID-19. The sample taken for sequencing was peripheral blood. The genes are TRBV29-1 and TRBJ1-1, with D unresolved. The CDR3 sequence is CSVARTGTEAFF. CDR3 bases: TGCAGCGTTGCCCGTACCGGCACTGAAGCTTTCTTT.